The clone carrying this T cell receptor (beta chain) was detected ten times or more. The record originates from a study of T cells of healthy individuals. In TCRdb, the 5' RACE reads were re-called with MiXCR into one record per CDR3 protein. The sample includes about 41,000 distinct CDR3 sequences, 3.5% to 5.5% of them seen just once. V lost 1 base and J 4 bases, leaving 8 bases between the germline ends. The CDR3 consists of 13 residues. CDR1 and CDR2 from the germline V gene are ENHRY and SYGVKD. This chain connects TRBV10-3 to TRBJ2-7; D gene ambiguous. The clonotype comes from a human donor in good health. CDR3 DNA sequence: TGTGCCATCAGTGAGTTTGGTGGGTACGAGCAGTACTTC. Translated: CAISEFGGYEQYF.